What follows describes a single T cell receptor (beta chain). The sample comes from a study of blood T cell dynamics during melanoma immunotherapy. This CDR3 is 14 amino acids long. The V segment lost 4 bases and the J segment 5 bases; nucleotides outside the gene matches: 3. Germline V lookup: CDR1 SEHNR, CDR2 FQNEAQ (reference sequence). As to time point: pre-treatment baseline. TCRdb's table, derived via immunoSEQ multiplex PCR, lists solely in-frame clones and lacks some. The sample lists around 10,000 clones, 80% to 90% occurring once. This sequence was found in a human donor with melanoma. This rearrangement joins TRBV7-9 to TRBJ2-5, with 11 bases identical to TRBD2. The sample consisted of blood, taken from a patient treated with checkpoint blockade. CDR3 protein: CASSWASGGETQYF. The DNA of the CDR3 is TGTGCCAGCAGCTGGGCTAGCGGGGGGGAGACCCAGTACTTC. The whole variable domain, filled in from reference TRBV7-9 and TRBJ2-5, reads DTGVSQNPRHKITKRGQNVTFRCDPISEHNRLYWYRQTLGQGPEFLTYFQNEAQLEKSRLLSDRFSAERPKGSFSTLEIQRTEQGDSAMYLCASSWASGGETQYFGPGTRLLVL.